A single sample is the source of the 6 T cell receptor beta chains below, sequenced in a study of T cell responses to AZD1222 COVID-19 vaccine listed by TCRdb under 2021. The time point label corresponds to: baseline before first vaccination. Receptors were amplified or captured by the immunoSEQ multiplex PCR assay. In its TCRdb copy, this immuneACCESS table keeps in-frame sequences only and misses some clones. Where compared with another copy, unresolved V genes explain less than half of these, and the others have no known cause. This sample is represented by around 100,000 clones; 84% of them were singletons. The ten most abundant clones make up roughly 9.9% of the sample. This specimen consisted of peripheral blood, obtained on day 0 of AZD1222 vaccination. Receptor source: an adult in good health.

The V gene is TRBV5-6, the J gene TRBJ2-1; D not certain. The CDR3 length is 15 residues. The V end was cut by 0 bases, the J end by 2 bases, with 9 bases between. Germline values: CDR1 SGHDT, CDR2 YYEEEE. Written as DNA, the CDR3 is TGTGCCAGCAGCTTGGCTCGCGAAACCTACAATGAGCAGTTCTTC. Translation gives CASSLARETYNEQFF.

This chain uses TRBV18 with TRBJ2-7; 8 bases fit TRBD2. The J segment lost 0 bases and the V segment lost 0 bases, leaving 7 bases of the junction unmatched. Germline V lookup: CDR1 KGHSH, CDR2 LQKENI. The CDR3 extends over 17 amino acids. The DNA for the CDR3 is TGTGCCAGCTCACCACCCGGCGGGGGGACCTACTCCTACGAGCAGTACTTC. This gives the protein CASSPPGGGTYSYEQYF. The variable domain in full, with the rest retrieved from reference TRBV18 and TRBJ2-7, is NAGVMQNPRHLVRRRGQEARLRCSPMKGHSHVYWYRQLPEEGLKFMVYLQKENIIDESGMPKERFSAEFPKEGPSILRIQQVVRGDSAAYFCASSPPGGGTYSYEQYFGPGTRLTVT.

The chain employs TRBV6-9 and TRBJ1-5; D may be TRBD1 (5 bases). Germline V gene lookup returns CDR1 MNHGY and CDR2 SVAAGI. The V gene lost 11 bases and the J gene lost 0 bases, with 11 bases spanning the gap. The CDR3 length is 13 residues. The CDR3 DNA reads TGTGCCCGTCCGGGGGATAGCAATCAGCCCCAGCATTTT. It codes for CARPGDSNQPQHF.

This chain links TRBV11-2 with TRBJ2-7; either TRBD1 or TRBD2 may supply D (5 bases each). Trimming pared 5 bases from V and 4 bases from J, leaving 12 bases between. Germline V gene data show CDR1 as SGHAT and CDR2 as FQNNGV. This CDR3 region has 13 residues. In DNA, the CDR3 is TGTGCCAGCAGCCGGGACCGGGCGTACGAGCAGTACTTC. Translated: CASSRDRAYEQYF.

The CDR3 DNA is TGTGCCAGCAGCCTGGACAGGCTGAGAGGAAACACCATATATTTT. Its translation is CASSLDRLRGNTIYF. This chain joins TRBV9 and TRBJ1-3, with TRBD1 identical over 7 bases. The germline V gene encodes CDR1 SGDLS and CDR2 YYNGEE. With 4 bases clipped from V and 4 bases from J, the junction kept 8 bases outside the gene matches. This CDR3 contains 15 residues.

The V call is TRBV7-9, the J call TRBJ2-7; D gene ambiguous. Germline V CDR1 and CDR2: SEHNR, FQNEAQ (reference sequence). V was shortened by 5 bases and J by 0 bases, with 11 bases between the two germline ends. This CDR3 contains 14 residues. The CDR3 loop reads CASSPRVGSYEQYF. DNA for the CDR3: TGTGCCAGCAGCCCTCGGGTAGGCTCCTACGAGCAGTACTTC.